This T cell receptor (beta chain) was captured by sequencing in a study of shared clonotypes between healthy human individuals. About the research overall: CD8 memory received one plate per donor, CD8 naive two, CD4 memory three and CD4 naive three. Findings and limits, study-wide: The study found roughly 5.3% of naive CD4 clonotypes shared across four donors. Richness estimates generally favored naive over memory subsets.

Using immunoSEQ multiplex PCR, the repertoire was profiled, and TCRdb retains in-frame clones only, with some absent. The profile shows some 2,000,000 clones, 95% of them singletons. Remarks on this clone: What it recognizes is unknown.

Partitioning of CD4+ cells yielded a CD45RA+ naive subset and a CD45RA-negative memory subset. CDR1 is MNHNY and CDR2 is SVGAGI in the germline V gene (reference sequence). The V end lost 5 bases, the J end lost 4 bases, and 15 bases lay between the germline ends. CDR3 length: 14 residues. This sequence joins TRBV6-6 and TRBJ2-7; D is perhaps TRBD1 or TRBD2 (5 bases each). The source is a man younger than 35 in good health. The sequencing input was naive CD4+ T cells sorted from blood. Subset meaning: CD45RA+ positively selected. This CDR3 reads CASSPGRGVYEQYF. The CDR3 bases are TGTGCCAGCAGTCCAGGGCGAGGGGTTTACGAGCAGTACTTC.